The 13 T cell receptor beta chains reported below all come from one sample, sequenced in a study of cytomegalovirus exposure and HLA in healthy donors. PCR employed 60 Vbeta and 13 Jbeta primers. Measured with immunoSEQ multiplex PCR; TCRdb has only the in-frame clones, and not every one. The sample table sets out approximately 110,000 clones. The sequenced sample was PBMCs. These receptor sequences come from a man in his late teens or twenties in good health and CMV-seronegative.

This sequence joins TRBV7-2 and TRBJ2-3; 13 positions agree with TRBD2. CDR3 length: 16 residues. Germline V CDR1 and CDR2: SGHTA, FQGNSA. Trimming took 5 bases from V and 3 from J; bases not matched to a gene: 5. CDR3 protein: CASSARTSGGTDTQYF. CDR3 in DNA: TGTGCCAGCAGCGCCAGGACTAGCGGGGGTACAGATACGCAGTATTTT.

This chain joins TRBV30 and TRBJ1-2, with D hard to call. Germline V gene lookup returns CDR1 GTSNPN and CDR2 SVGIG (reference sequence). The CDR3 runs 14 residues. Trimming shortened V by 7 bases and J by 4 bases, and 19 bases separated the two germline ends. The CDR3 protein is CASMGGLGSYGYTF. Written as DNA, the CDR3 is TGTGCCTCGATGGGAGGGCTTGGGTCCTATGGCTACACCTTC.

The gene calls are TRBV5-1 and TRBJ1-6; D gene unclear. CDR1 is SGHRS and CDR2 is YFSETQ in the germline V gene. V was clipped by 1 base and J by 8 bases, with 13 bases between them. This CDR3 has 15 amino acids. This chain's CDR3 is CASSLWERVDSPLHF. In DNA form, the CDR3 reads TGCGCCAGCAGCTTGTGGGAGCGCGTCGATTCACCCCTCCACTTT.

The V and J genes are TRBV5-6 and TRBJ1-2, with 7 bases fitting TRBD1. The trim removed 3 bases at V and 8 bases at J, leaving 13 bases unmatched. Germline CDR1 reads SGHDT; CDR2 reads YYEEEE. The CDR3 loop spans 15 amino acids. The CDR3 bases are TGTGCCAGCAGCTCGCCATTGACAGGGTCTTTCGGCTACACCTTC. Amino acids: CASSSPLTGSFGYTF.

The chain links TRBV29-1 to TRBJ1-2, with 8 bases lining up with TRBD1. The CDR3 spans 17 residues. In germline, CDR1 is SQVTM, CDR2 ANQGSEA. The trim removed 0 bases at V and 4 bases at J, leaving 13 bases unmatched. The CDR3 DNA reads TGCAGCGTTGAAGATAGTGGGGGGGGCAGGGGGCTCTATGGCTACACCTTC. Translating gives CSVEDSGGGRGLYGYTF.

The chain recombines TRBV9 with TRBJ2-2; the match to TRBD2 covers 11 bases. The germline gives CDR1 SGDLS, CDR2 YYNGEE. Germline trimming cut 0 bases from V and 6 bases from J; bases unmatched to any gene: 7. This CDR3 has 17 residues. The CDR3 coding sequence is TGTGCCAGCAGCGTAGGAGCCCTAGCGGGGGGAGCCGGGGAGCTGTTTTTT. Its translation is CASSVGALAGGAGELFF.

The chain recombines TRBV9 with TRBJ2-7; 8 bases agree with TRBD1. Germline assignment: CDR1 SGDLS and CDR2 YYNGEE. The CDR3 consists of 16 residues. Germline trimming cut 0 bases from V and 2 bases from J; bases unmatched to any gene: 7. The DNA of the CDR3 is TGTGCCAGCAGCGTAGCTCCGACAGGGGCTACCTACGAGCAGTACTTC. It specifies CASSVAPTGATYEQYF.

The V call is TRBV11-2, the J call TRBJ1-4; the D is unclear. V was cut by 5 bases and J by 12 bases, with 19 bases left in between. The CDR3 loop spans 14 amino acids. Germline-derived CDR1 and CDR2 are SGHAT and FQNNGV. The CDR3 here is CASSHLGLLVELFF. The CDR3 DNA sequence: TGTGCCAGCAGCCACTTGGGCCTCTTGGTTGAACTGTTTTTT.

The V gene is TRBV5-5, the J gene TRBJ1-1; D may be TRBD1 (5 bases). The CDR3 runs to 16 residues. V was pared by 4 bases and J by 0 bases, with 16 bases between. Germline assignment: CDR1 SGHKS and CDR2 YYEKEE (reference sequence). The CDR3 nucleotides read TGTGCCAGCAGCCAAGACATAAGCAGGGTGAACACTGAAGCTTTCTTT. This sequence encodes CASSQDISRVNTEAFF.

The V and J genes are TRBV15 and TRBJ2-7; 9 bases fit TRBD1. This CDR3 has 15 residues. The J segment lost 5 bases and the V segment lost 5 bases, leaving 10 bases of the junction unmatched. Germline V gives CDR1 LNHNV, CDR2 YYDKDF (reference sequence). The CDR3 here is CATSLNRGPRDEQYF. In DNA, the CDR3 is TGTGCCACCAGCCTCAACAGGGGGCCCAGGGACGAGCAGTACTTC.

This chain's CDR3 is CASSLTGGNTEAFF. In DNA form, the CDR3 reads TGTGCCAGCAGCCTTACAGGGGGCAACACTGAAGCTTTCTTT. The chain combines TRBV7-8 with TRBJ1-1; 9 positions agree with TRBD1. Germline V CDR1 and CDR2: SGHVS, FQNEAQ. The length of the CDR3 is 14 residues. Trimming removed 5 bases from V and 2 bases from J; junction bases left unmatched: 3.

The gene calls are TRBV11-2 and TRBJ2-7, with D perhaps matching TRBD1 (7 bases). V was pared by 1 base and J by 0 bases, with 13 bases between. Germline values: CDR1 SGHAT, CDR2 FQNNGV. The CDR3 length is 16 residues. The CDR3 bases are TGTGCCAGCAGCTTAGCACGACAGGGACTCTCCTACGAGCAGTACTTC. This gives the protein CASSLARQGLSYEQYF.

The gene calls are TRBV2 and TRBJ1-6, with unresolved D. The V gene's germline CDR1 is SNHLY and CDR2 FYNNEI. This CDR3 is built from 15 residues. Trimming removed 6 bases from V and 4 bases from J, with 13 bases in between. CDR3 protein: CASRPDTVYNSPLHF. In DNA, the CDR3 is TGTGCCAGCAGGCCCGACACCGTTTATAATTCACCCCTCCACTTT.